One sample yielded the 9 T cell receptor beta chains listed below, sequenced in a study of blood T cells in healthy people across ages. Together with a sample-barcoded 5' primer, a J-beta primer mix was included in a second PCR lasting roughly 7 to 11 cycles. TCRdb analysed the 5' RACE reads with MiXCR anew, one entry per CDR3 protein. The data show around 1.1 million distinct CDR3 sequences, approximately 38% seen once. The specimen sequenced was blood. All receptors derive from a man in his late teens or twenties in good health.

This clonotype has just a few counts. The chain couples TRBV7-2 to TRBJ2-4; a possible D gene is TRBD1 (5 bases). Germline CDR1 and CDR2: SGHTA and FQGNSA. The CDR3 extends over 14 amino acids. V was cut by 4 bases and J by 5 bases, with 12 bases left in between. CDR3 amino acids: CASSSAQGENIQYF. The CDR3 DNA reads TGTGCCAGCAGCTCCGCCCAAGGGGAAAACATTCAGTACTTC.

The chain employs TRBV20-1 and TRBJ1-5, with D tentatively TRBD1 (5 bases). Trimming removed 0 bases from V and 5 bases from J, with 11 bases in between. The CDR3 consists of 14 residues. Germline V gives CDR1 DFQATT, CDR2 SNEGSKA (reference sequence). The CDR3 here is CSARDRVWDQPQHF. The CDR3 DNA is TGCAGTGCTAGAGACAGGGTGTGGGATCAGCCCCAGCATTTT.

The chain joins TRBV20-1 to TRBJ1-1; possible D gene TRBD1, 6 bases. Germline V gene data show CDR1 as DFQATT and CDR2 as SNEGSKA (reference sequence). The CDR3 contains 14 residues. V lost 2 bases to trimming and J lost 2 bases, with 12 bases between them. CDR3 in DNA: TGCAGTGCTAGAACCCCAGGGGCAAACACTGAAGCTTTCTTT. Translated, it gives CSARTPGANTEAFF.

The chain uses TRBV5-1 and TRBJ2-2, with 8 nucleotides matching TRBD1. CDR3 length: 15 residues. The ends lost 4 bases at V and 2 bases at J; junction bases unmatched: 4. Germline V gives CDR1 SGHRS, CDR2 YFSETQ. The CDR3 sequence is CASSRAGGNTGELFF. CDR3 in DNA: TGCGCCAGCAGCAGGGCAGGGGGCAACACCGGGGAGCTGTTTTTT.

Details on this clonotype: An end of the junction differs from the germline gene, which may be a read error. The chain has TRBV5-1 and TRBJ2-7; perhaps TRBD1 as D (6 bases). Germline V gives CDR1 SGHRS, CDR2 YFSETQ. The CDR3 has 14 residues. CDR3 DNA sequence: TGCGCCAGCAGCTTAGGACAGTACTCCTACGTGCAGTACTTC. Its protein is CASSLGQYSYVQYF.

V is TRBV12-3 or TRBV12-4 and J is TRBJ2-5, with D unclear. CDR3 length equals 14 residues. The V and J ends lost 3 bases and 1 base respectively, with 9 bases between them. The CDR3 region has the DNA TGTGCCAGCAGTTTTTACGGCGGCCAAGAGACCCAGTACTTC. It encodes CASSFYGGQETQYF.

The rearrangement uses TRBV7-2 and TRBJ1-1; the D is unclear. Germline-derived CDR1 and CDR2 are SGHTA and FQGNSA. The V end lost 10 bases, the J end lost 1 base, and 13 bases lay between the germline ends. The CDR3 extends over 13 amino acids. The CDR3 protein is CATSGASNTEAFF. The CDR3 DNA reads TGTGCCACGTCGGGAGCCTCGAACACTGAAGCTTTCTTT.

The chain combines TRBV20-1 with TRBJ1-2; the D is unclear. The CDR3 contains 14 residues. The germline V and J ends were trimmed by 1 base and 2 bases, with 11 bases remaining between them. Per the germline V gene, CDR1 is DFQATT and CDR2 is SNEGSKA (reference sequence). The DNA of the CDR3 is TGCAGTGCTAGAGGCCAGTCGGGGAACTATGGCTACACCTTC. Translation: CSARGQSGNYGYTF.

This chain joins TRBV20-1 and TRBJ2-1, with 9 nucleotides matching TRBD2. V was pared by 0 bases and J by 8 bases, with 14 bases of the junction left unmatched. Germline V CDR1 and CDR2: DFQATT, SNEGSKA (reference sequence). This CDR3 is built from 17 residues. The CDR3 DNA is TGCAGTGCTAGAGATCAGAGGGCGGGGGGGCGATTATATGAGCAGTTCTTC. This encodes CSARDQRAGGRLYEQFF.